Below are 15 T cell receptor beta chains sequenced from a single sample in a study of T cells and copy number aberrations in small-cell lung cancer. Sequencing was performed with immunoSEQ multiplex PCR; in TCRdb, only in-frame clones are kept and a portion is missing. The profile shows 7,500 to 10,000 clones, about 79% of them singletons. The source material was normal tissue next to the tumor. These receptors were taken from a man between 60 and 75 years old with small cell lung cancer.

The gene calls are TRBV18 and TRBJ2-7; 7 bases are shared with TRBD2. CDR3 size: 13 residues. From germline, CDR1 is KGHSH and CDR2 LQKENI. J gave up 2 bases and V 4 bases, and 2 bases lay outside the gene matches. In DNA form, the CDR3 reads TGTGCCAGCTCACGGCTAGCGGCCTACGAGCAGTACTTC. It encodes CASSRLAAYEQYF. The whole variable domain, filled in from reference TRBV18 and TRBJ2-7, reads NAGVMQNPRHLVRRRGQEARLRCSPMKGHSHVYWYRQLPEEGLKFMVYLQKENIIDESGMPKERFSAEFPKEGPSILRIQQVVRGDSAAYFCASSRLAAYEQYFGPGTRLTVT.

The chain recombines TRBV5-5 with TRBJ2-7; D not certain. CDR3 length: 14 amino acids. Germline V gene lookup returns CDR1 SGHKS and CDR2 YYEKEE (reference sequence). V lost 5 bases, J lost 1 base, and 13 bases lay in between. CDR3 amino acids: CASSLGSSSYEQYF. In DNA, the CDR3 is TGTGCCAGCAGTCTGGGGTCCAGTTCCTACGAGCAGTACTTC.

This clone was picked up one time. V and J are TRBV19 and TRBJ1-2; D remains ambiguous. Germline V lookup: CDR1 LNHDA, CDR2 SQIVND (reference sequence). With 5 bases removed from V and 8 bases from J, the gap between germline ends came to 15 bases. This CDR3 spans 13 amino acids. The CDR3 here is CASSREAYWGYTF. The CDR3 region has the DNA TGTGCCAGTAGTCGGGAGGCGTATTGGGGCTACACCTTC.

This clone was found a few times. This sequence joins TRBV10-3 and TRBJ2-7; D call uncertain. From germline, CDR1 is ENHRY and CDR2 SYGVKD. V gave up 10 bases and J gave up 4 bases, with 14 bases separating them. The CDR3 totals 12 residues. CDR3 coding DNA: TGTGCCACCCGCCAGGAAGGATACGAGCAGTACTTC. Translation gives CATRQEGYEQYF.

This chain joins TRBV5-1 and TRBJ2-1; 7 nucleotides match TRBD2. This CDR3 is 16 amino acids long. Germline V gene sequence: CDR1 SGHRS, CDR2 YFSETQ. J was trimmed by 0 bases and V by 4 bases; bases with no gene match: 7. The CDR3 loop reads CASSDLGGSSYNEQFF. CDR3 nucleotides: TGCGCCAGCAGCGACCTGGGGGGGAGCTCCTACAATGAGCAGTTCTTC.

The chain employs TRBV6-5 and TRBJ1-2; D is ambiguous. Germline V lookup: CDR1 MNHEY, CDR2 SVGAGI. The CDR3 is 12 residues long. V lost 2 bases, J lost 4 bases, and 5 bases lay in between. CDR3 protein: CASSYDAYGYTF. CDR3 coding DNA: TGTGCCAGCAGTTACGACGCCTATGGCTACACCTTC.

The chain links TRBV27 to TRBJ2-1, with 7 nucleotides matching TRBD2. The CDR3 sequence is 18 residues long. Germline trimming cut 8 bases from V and 4 bases from J; bases unmatched to any gene: 20. CDR1 is MNHEY and CDR2 is SMNVEV in the germline V gene (reference sequence). The chain's CDR3 is CASRPTPSGGWVYNEQFF. The CDR3 DNA reads TGTGCCAGCCGCCCTACCCCTAGCGGAGGGTGGGTATACAATGAGCAGTTCTTC.

This clone was seen a handful of times. The V call is TRBV4-1, the J call TRBJ2-7, with a tentative D call TRBD2 (5 bases). CDR3 length equals 16 residues. V lost 2 bases and J lost 5, with 19 bases in between. CDR1 and CDR2 from the germline V gene are MGHRA and YSYEKL. CDR3 sequence reads: CASSQSGLAGLDEQYF. In nucleotides, the CDR3 is TGCGCCAGCAGCCAAAGTGGTCTAGCAGGTTTGGACGAGCAGTACTTC.

The chain combines TRBV6-9 with TRBJ1-4; possible D gene TRBD1, 5 bases. V was shortened by 2 bases and J by 4 bases, with 14 bases between the two germline ends. The CDR3 has 16 residues. Germline V CDR1 and CDR2: MNHGY, SVAAGI. The CDR3 sequence is CASSYKWGGDNEKLFF. The DNA for the CDR3 is TGTGCCAGCAGTTATAAATGGGGGGGGGATAATGAAAAACTGTTTTTT.

This clone occurred once. This chain connects TRBV6-5 to TRBJ2-5; weak D call: TRBD2 (6 bases). CDR1 is MNHEY, CDR2 SVGAGI, per germline. This CDR3 has 14 amino acids. Trimming stripped 2 bases from V and 5 bases from J, with 12 bases between. For the CDR3, the DNA is TGTGCCAGCAGTTACATCGGGAGTCAGGAGACCCAGTACTTC. Translated: CASSYIGSQETQYF.

Remarks on this clone: One end of the junction varies from germline; a read error may be responsible. V is TRBV2 and J is TRBJ2-1, with 11 bases fitting TRBD2. CDR3 size: 16 residues. CDR1 is SNHLY and CDR2 is FYNNEI in the germline V gene. CDR3 in DNA: TGTGCCAGCAGTGACGACCTAGCGGGGGGCCCCTCTGAGGGCATCTTC. Amino acids: CASSDDLAGGPSEGIF.

The J gene is TRBJ1-5, the V gene TRBV6-7; D is ambiguous. TRBV6-7 is reported as an ORF; its role is uncertain. The length of the CDR3 is 13 residues. The V gene lost 5 bases and the J gene lost 7 bases, with 12 bases spanning the gap. CDR3 DNA: TGTGCCAGCAGTGGTGTTTGTTGGCAGCCCCAGCATTTT. It translates to CASSGVCWQPQHF.

The rearrangement joins TRBV4-1 to TRBJ2-7; 15 bases fit TRBD2. The junction had 7 bases not matched to a gene; V was cut back by 1 base and J by 3 bases. The CDR3 consists of 18 residues. Per the germline V gene, CDR1 is MGHRA and CDR2 is YSYEKL. The CDR3 is CASSQGTGLAGGLYEQYF. CDR3 sequence (DNA): TGCGCCAGCAGCCAAGGGACGGGACTAGCGGGAGGTCTCTACGAGCAGTACTTC.

The CDR3 DNA sequence: TGCGCCAGCAGTAAGGGACAGATACATTATAGCAATCAGCCCCAGCATTTT. Protein sequence: CASSKGQIHYSNQPQHF. The chain combines TRBV10-2 with TRBJ1-5, with TRBD1 matching over 7 bases. Germline V gene sequence: CDR1 WSHSY, CDR2 SAAADI. V lost 5 bases and J lost 0; bases outside the gene matches: 10. This CDR3 region has 17 residues.

In this sample, this clone turned up a few times. The V and J genes are TRBV19 and TRBJ2-2; D unclear. Germline CDR1 is LNHDA and CDR2 is SQIVND (reference sequence). Trimming took 4 bases from V and 6 from J, leaving 15 bases between them. The CDR3 contains 15 residues. CDR3 nucleotides: TGTGCCAGTAGTACCCCGCGACCCTCGCCCGGGGAGCTGTTTTTT. This sequence encodes CASSTPRPSPGELFF.